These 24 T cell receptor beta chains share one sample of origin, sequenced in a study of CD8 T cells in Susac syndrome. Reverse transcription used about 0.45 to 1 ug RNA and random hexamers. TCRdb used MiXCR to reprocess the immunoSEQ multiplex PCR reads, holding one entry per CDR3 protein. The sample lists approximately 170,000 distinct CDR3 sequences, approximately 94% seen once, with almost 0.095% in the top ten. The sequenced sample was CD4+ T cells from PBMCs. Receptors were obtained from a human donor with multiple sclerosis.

CDR3 sequence: CASSRGGSGHEQYF. CDR3 sequence (DNA): TGTGCCAGCAGCCGGGGGGGATCCGGTCACGAGCAGTACTTC. V gene TRBV28 combines with J gene TRBJ2-7; 8 bases line up with TRBD2. Germline loops: CDR1 MDHEN, CDR2 SYDVKM. The CDR3 covers 14 residues. Losses at the gene ends were 6 bases for V and 5 bases for J; bases not matched to a gene: 9.

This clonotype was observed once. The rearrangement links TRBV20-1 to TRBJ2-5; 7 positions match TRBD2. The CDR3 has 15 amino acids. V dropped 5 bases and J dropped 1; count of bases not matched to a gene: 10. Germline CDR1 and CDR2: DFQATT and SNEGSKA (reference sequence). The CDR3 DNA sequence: TGCAGTGCTCCGGCTGCAGCGGGGCCCCAAGAGACCCAGTACTTC. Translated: CSAPAAAGPQETQYF.

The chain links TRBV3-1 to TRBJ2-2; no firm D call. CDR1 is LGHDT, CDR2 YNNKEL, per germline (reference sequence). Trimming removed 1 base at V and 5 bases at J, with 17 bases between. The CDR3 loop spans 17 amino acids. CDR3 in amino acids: CASSQVLGLPRTGELFF. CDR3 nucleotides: TGTGCCAGCAGCCAAGTGCTGGGCTTGCCCCGAACCGGGGAGCTGTTTTTT.

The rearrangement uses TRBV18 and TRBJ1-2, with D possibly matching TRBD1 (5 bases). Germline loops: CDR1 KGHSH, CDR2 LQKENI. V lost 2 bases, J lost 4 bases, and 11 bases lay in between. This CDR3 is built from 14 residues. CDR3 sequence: CASSPAGNGYGYTF. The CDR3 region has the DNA TGTGCCAGCTCACCAGCAGGGAACGGCTATGGCTACACCTTC.

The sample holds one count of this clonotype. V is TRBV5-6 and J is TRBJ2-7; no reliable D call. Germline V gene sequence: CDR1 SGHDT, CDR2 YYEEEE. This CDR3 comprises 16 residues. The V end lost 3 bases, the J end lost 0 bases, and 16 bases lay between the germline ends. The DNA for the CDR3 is TGTGCCAGCAGCTCCCTGGGATTCGTAGCCTCCTACGAGCAGTACTTC. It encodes CASSSLGFVASYEQYF. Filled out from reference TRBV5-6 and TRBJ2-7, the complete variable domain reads DAGVTQSPTHLIKTRGQQVTLRCSPKSGHDTVSWYQQALGQGPQFIFQYYEEEERQRGNFPDRFSGHQFPNYSSELNVNALLLGDSALYLCASSSLGFVASYEQYFGPGTRLTVT.

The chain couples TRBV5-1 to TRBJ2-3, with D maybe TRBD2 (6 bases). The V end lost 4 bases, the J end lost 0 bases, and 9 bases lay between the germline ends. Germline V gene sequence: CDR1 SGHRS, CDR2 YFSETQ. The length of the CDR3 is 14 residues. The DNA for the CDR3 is TGCGCCAGCAGCGGGACTGATAGCACAGATACGCAGTATTTT. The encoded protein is CASSGTDSTDTQYF.

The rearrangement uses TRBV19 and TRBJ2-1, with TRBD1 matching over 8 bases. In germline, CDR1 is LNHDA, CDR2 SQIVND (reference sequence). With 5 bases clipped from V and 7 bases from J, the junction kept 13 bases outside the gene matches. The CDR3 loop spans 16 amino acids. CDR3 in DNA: TGTGCCAGTAGTTTTCGACAGGGGCAGGGAGGTAATGAGCAGTTCTTC. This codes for CASSFRQGQGGNEQFF.

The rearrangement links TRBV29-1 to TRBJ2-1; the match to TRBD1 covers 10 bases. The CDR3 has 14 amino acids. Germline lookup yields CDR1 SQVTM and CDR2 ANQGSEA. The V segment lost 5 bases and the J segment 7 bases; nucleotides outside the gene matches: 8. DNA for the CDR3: TGCAGCGTTAGGGGGACAGGGGCTCGTAATGAGCAGTTCTTC. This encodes CSVRGTGARNEQFF.

The CDR3 reads CAWSRLAREQYF. The CDR3 coding sequence is TGTGCCTGGAGTAGACTAGCGCGCGAGCAGTACTTC. The chain joins TRBV30 to TRBJ2-7, with 8 bases lining up with TRBD2. The trim removed 2 bases at V and 6 bases at J, leaving 3 bases unmatched. The germline V gene has CDR1 GTSNPN and CDR2 SVGIG (reference sequence). The CDR3 totals 12 residues.

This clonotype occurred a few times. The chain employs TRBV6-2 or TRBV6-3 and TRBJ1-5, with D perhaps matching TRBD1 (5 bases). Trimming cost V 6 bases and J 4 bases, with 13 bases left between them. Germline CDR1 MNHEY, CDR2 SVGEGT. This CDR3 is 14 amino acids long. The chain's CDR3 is CASSQGDRNQPQHF. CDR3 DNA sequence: TGTGCCAGCAGCCAGGGAGATCGGAATCAGCCCCAGCATTTT.

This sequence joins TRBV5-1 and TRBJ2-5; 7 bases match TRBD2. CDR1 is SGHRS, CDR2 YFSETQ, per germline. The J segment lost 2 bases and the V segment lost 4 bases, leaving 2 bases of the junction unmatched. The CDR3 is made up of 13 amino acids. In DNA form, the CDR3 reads TGCGCCAGCAGCAGAGCGGGACAAGAGACCCAGTACTTC. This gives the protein CASSRAGQETQYF.

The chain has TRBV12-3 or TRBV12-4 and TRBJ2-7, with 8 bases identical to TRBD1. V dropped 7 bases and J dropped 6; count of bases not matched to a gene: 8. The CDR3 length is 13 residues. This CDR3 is CASTRQGHFEQYF. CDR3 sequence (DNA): TGTGCCAGCACCCGACAGGGGCATTTCGAGCAGTACTTC.

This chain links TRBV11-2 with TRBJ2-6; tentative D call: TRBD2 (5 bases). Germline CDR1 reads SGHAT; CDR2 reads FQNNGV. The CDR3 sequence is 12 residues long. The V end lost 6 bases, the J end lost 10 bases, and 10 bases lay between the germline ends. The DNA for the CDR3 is TGTGCCAGCAGGCCAACTAGAAACGTCCTGACTTTC. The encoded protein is CASRPTRNVLTF.

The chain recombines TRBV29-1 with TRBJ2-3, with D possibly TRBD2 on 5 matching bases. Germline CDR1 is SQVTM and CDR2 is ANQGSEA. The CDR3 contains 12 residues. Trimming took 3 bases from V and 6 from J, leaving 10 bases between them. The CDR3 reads CSVDAGGDTQYF. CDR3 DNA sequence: TGCAGCGTTGATGCGGGCGGTGATACGCAGTATTTT.

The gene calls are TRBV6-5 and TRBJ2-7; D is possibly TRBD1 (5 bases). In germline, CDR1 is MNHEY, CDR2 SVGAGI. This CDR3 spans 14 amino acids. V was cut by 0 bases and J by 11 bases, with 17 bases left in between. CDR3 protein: CASSYSSSTATKYF. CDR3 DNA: TGTGCCAGCAGTTACTCGAGTTCGACAGCAACAAAGTACTTC.

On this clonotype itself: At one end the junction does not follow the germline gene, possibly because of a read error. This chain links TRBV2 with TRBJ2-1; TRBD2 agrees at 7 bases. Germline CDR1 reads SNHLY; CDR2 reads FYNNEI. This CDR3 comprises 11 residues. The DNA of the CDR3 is TGTGCCAGCAATCTTGTGCGGGAGCCGTTCTTC. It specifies CASNLVREPFF.

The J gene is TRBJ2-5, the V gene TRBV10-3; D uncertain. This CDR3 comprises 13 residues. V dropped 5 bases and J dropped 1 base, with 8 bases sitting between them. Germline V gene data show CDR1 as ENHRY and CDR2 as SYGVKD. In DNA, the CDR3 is TGTGCCATCAGTCAGGCCCTCCAAGAGACCCAGTACTTC. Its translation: CAISQALQETQYF.

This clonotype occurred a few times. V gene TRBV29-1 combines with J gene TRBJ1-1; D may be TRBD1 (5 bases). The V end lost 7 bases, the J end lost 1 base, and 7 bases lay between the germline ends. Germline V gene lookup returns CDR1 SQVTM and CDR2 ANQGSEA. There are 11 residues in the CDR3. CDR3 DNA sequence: TGCAGCGGGGGGTGGAACACTGAAGCTTTCTTT. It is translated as CSGGWNTEAFF.

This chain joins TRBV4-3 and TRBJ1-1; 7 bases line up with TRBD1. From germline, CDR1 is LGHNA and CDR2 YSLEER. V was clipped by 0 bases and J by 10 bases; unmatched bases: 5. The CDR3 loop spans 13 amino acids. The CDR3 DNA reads TGCGCCAGCAGCCAAGATCGGGGGACAGTAGCTTTCTTT. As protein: CASSQDRGTVAFF.

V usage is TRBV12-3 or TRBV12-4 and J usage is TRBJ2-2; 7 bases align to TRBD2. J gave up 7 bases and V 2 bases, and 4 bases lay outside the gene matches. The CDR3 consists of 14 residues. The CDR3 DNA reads TGTGCCAGCAGTTTACCTATAGCGGGCGGGGAGCTGTTTTTT. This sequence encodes CASSLPIAGGELFF.

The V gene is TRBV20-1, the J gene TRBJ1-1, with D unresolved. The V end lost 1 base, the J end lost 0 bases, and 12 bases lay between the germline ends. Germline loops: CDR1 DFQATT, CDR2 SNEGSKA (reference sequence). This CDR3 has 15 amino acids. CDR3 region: CSARASRNMNTEAFF. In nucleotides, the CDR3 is TGCAGTGCTAGAGCCTCCAGGAATATGAACACTGAAGCTTTCTTT.

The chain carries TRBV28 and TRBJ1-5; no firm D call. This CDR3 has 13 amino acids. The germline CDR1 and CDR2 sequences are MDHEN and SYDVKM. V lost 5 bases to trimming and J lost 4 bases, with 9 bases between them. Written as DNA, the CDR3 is TGTGCCAGCAGTCGAAATTATAATCAGCCCCAGCATTTT. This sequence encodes CASSRNYNQPQHF.

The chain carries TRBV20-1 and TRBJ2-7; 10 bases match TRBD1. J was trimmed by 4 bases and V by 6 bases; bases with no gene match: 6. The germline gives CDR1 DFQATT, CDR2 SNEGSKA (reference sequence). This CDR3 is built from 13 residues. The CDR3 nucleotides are TGCAGTGCCGCGACAGGGGGCATGTACGAGCAGTACTTC. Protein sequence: CSAATGGMYEQYF.

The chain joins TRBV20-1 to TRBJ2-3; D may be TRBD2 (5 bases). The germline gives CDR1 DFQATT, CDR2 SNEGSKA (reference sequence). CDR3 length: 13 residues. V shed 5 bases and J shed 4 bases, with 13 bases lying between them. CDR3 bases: TGCAGTGCTGTACGCATGGAGGCAGATACGCAGTATTTT. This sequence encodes CSAVRMEADTQYF.